The source of this T cell receptor (beta chain) is a study of T cells in Graves' hyperthyroidism and ophthalmopathy. What was amplified from RNA transcripts were TCR beta CDR3 regions. The HTBI set primed first-round TCR CDR3 RT-PCR. TCRdb used MiXCR to reprocess the multiplex PCR reads, holding one entry per CDR3 protein. Of about 740,000 distinct CDR3 sequences listed, approximately 15% are singletons. General study points: In blood, most of the thyroid clonotypes expanded above 0.001 were also present.

Isolation of PBMCs was performed on around 9.8 ml fresh peripheral blood. This clonotype was observed at least ten times. Its specificity is unknown. The source material was blood. The sequence derives from a woman aged 18-35 years with Graves' hyperthyroidism.

The CDR3 protein is CASSPLTGTSGRANTGELFF. DNA for the CDR3: TGTGCCAGCAGCCCACTTACCGGGACTAGCGGGAGGGCCAACACCGGGGAGCTGTTTTTT. The rearrangement joins TRBV11-3 to TRBJ2-2; TRBD2 matches at 16 bases. Germline values: CDR1 SGHNT, CDR2 YENEEA. J was trimmed by 2 bases and V by 5 bases; bases with no gene match: 11. The CDR3 is 20 amino acids.